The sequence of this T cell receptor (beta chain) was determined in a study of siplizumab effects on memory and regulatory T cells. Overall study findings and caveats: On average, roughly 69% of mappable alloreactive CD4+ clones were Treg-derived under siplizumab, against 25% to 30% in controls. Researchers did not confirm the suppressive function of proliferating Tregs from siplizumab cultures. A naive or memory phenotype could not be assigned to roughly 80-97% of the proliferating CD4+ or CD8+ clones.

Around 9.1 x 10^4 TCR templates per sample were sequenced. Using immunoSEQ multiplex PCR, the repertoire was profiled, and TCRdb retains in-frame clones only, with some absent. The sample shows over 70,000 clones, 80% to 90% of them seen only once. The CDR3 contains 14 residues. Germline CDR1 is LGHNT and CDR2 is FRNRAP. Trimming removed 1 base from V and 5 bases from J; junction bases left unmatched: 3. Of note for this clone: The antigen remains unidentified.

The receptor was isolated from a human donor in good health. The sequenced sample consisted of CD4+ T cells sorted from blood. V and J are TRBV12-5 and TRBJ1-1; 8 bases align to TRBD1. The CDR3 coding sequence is TGTGCTAGTGGTTTGGCCCAGGGGGCAACTGAAGCTTTCTTT. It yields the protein CASGLAQGATEAFF.